The 10 T cell receptor beta chains presented below share a single source sample, sequenced in a study of control samples from healthy donors and cancer patients (dated by TCRdb to 2020 to 2021). Preparation of the library involved the immunoSEQ multiplex PCR assay. TCRdb obtained this table from immuneACCESS and retained in-frame rearrangements with V and J assigned. These tables miss some clones; where compared with another copy, unresolved V genes account for less than half of the shortfall, and the remainder is unexplained. The table for this sample shows 150,000 to 200,000 clones. 2.2% of the sample is held by the ten biggest clonotypes. The specimen sequenced was blood. The receptors derive from a woman aged 25 to 39 in good health.

The V gene is TRBV10-3, the J gene TRBJ2-5; 7 bases line up with TRBD1. The CDR3 covers 14 residues. CDR1 ENHRY and CDR2 SYGVKD come from the germline V gene. The junction had 11 bases not matched to a gene; V was cut back by 8 bases and J by 5 bases. CDR3 in DNA: TGTGCCATCGCGGACAAGGACAGGCCGGAGACCCAGTACTTC. It codes for CAIADKDRPETQYF.

The chain links TRBV6-5 to TRBJ1-2; D ambiguous. Trimming took 3 bases from V and 1 from J, leaving 9 bases between them. The CDR3 extends over 14 amino acids. Germline V lookup: CDR1 MNHEY, CDR2 SVGAGI. CDR3 nucleotides: TGTGCCAGCAGTTATGCCGAGATTAACTATGGCTACACCTTC. This encodes CASSYAEINYGYTF.

The rearrangement links TRBV11-2 to TRBJ1-2, with unresolved D. The germline CDR1 and CDR2 sequences are SGHAT and FQNNGV. The length of the CDR3 is 14 residues. The V gene lost 5 bases and the J gene lost 8 bases, with 18 bases spanning the gap. CDR3: CASSPASRAGGYTF. The CDR3 nucleotides are TGTGCCAGCAGCCCTGCAAGTAGGGCTGGAGGCTACACCTTC.

V and J are TRBV6-5 and TRBJ2-4; D gene ambiguous. CDR3 length equals 16 residues. Germline CDR1 and CDR2: MNHEY and SVGAGI. V was clipped by 0 bases and J by 0 bases, with 9 bases between them. The CDR3 nucleotides are TGTGCCAGCAGTTACTCGACGGCACTAGCCAAAAACATTCAGTACTTC. It encodes CASSYSTALAKNIQYF.

The rearrangement uses TRBV24-1 and TRBJ1-5, with D possibly TRBD1 on 6 matching bases. The length of the CDR3 is 13 residues. Trimming stripped 2 bases from V and 14 bases from J, with 15 bases between. Germline values: CDR1 KGHDR, CDR2 SFDVKD. The CDR3 DNA is TGTGCCACCAGTGATTCGGGGGGCAGGGGTGAGCATTTT. Its translation: CATSDSGGRGEHF.

The chain uses TRBV2 and TRBJ1-2, with D unclear. The germline CDR1 and CDR2 sequences are SNHLY and FYNNEI. V was pared by 9 bases and J by 0 bases, with 11 bases between. The CDR3 is 13 residues long. In nucleotides, the CDR3 is TGTGCCAGACAGTACCCCACTAACTATGGCTACACCTTC. This encodes CARQYPTNYGYTF.

The V and J genes are TRBV15 and TRBJ1-5, with 9 bases identical to TRBD1. Germline V lookup: CDR1 LNHNV, CDR2 YYDKDF (reference sequence). CDR3 length equals 14 residues. V was clipped by 6 bases and J by 6 bases; unmatched bases: 6. The CDR3 here is CATREDRGGQPQHF. The CDR3 bases are TGTGCCACCAGGGAGGACAGGGGAGGTCAGCCCCAGCATTTT.

This chain joins TRBV9 and TRBJ1-1, with unresolved D. The germline gives CDR1 SGDLS, CDR2 YYNGEE. V shed 1 base and J shed 4 bases, with 11 bases lying between them. CDR3 length: 14 residues. CDR3 in amino acids: CASSVSVRGTEAFF. CDR3 nucleotides: TGTGCCAGCAGCGTAAGCGTTCGGGGCACTGAAGCTTTCTTT.

This rearrangement joins TRBV6-5 to TRBJ1-6; weak D call: TRBD1 (6 bases). Germline-derived CDR1 and CDR2 are MNHEY and SVGAGI. V lost 2 bases and J lost 7, with 9 bases in between. The CDR3 length is 14 residues. The CDR3 protein is CASSYEGVNSPLHF. CDR3 in DNA: TGTGCCAGCAGTTACGAGGGGGTCAATTCACCCCTCCACTTT.

The rearrangement uses TRBV7-6 and TRBJ1-2; TRBD1 matches 7 bases. V lost 5 bases to trimming and J lost 6 bases; unmatched junction nucleotides: 9. CDR3 size: 14 residues. The V gene's germline CDR1 is SGHVS and CDR2 FNYEAQ. The CDR3 protein is CASSLRQGGDGYTF. The CDR3, as DNA: TGTGCCAGCAGCCTCCGACAGGGCGGGGATGGCTACACCTTC.